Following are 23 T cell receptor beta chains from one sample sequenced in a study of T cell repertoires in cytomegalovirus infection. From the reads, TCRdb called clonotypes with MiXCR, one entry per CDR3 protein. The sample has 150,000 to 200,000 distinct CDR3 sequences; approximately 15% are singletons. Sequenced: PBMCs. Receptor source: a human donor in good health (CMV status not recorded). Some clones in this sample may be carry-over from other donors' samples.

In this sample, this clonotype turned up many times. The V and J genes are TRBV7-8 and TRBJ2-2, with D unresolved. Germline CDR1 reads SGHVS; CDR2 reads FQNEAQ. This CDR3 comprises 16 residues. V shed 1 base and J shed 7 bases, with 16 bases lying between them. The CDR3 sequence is CASSLVSAFPFGELFF. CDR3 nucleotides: TGTGCCAGCAGCTTAGTTTCGGCCTTCCCCTTCGGGGAGCTGTTTTTT. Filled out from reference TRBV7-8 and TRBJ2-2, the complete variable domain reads GAGVSQSPRYKVAKRGQDVALRCDPISGHVSLFWYQQALGQGPEFLTYFQNEAQLDKSGLPSDRFFAERPEGSVSTLKIQRTQQEDSAVYLCASSLVSAFPFGELFFGEGSRLTVL.

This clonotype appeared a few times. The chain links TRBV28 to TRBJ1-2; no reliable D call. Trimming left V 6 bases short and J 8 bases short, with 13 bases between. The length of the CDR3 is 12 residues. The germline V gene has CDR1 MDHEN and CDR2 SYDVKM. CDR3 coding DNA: TGTGCCAGCAGCACCCTCCCCCAGGGCTACACCTTC. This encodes CASSTLPQGYTF.

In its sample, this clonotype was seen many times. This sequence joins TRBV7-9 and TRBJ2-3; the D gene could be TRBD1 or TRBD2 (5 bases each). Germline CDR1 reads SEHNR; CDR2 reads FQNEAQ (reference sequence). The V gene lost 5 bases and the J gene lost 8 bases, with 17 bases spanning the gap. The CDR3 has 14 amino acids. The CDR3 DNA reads TGTGCCAGCAGCCCATGGGGGTTGGTGACTACGCAGTATTTT. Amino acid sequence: CASSPWGLVTTQYF.

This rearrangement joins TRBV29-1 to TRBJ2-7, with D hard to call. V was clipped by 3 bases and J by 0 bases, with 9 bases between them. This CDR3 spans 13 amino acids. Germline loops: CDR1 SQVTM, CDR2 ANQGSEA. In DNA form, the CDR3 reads TGCAGCGTTGACGGCGGCAACTCCTACGAGCAGTACTTC. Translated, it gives CSVDGGNSYEQYF.

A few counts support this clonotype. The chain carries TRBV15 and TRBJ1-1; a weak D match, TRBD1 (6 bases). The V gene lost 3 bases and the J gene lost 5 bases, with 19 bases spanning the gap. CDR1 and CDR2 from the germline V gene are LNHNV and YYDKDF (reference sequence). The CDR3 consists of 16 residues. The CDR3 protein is CATSRGGRGKGTEAFF. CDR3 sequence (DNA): TGTGCCACCAGCAGGGGTGGCAGGGGAAAAGGAACTGAAGCTTTCTTT.

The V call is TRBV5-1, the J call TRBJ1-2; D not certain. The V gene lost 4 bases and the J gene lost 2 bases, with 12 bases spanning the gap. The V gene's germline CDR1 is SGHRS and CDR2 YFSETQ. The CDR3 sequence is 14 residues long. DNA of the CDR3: TGCGCCAGCAGCCTCAACGGGATGAACTATGGCTACACCTTC. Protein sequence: CASSLNGMNYGYTF.

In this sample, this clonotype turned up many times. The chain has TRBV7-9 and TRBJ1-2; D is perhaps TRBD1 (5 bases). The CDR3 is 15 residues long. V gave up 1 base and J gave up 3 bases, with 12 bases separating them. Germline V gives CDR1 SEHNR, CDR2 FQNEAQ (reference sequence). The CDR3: CASSLGQLGDYGYTF. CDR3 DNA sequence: TGTGCCAGCAGCTTAGGCCAGCTAGGGGACTATGGCTACACCTTC.

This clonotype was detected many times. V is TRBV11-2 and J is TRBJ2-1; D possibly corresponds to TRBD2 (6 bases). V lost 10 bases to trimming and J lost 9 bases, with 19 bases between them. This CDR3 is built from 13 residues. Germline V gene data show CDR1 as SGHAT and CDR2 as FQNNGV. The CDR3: CATRRREQVEQFF. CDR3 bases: TGTGCCACCAGAAGGAGGGAGCAGGTTGAGCAGTTCTTC.

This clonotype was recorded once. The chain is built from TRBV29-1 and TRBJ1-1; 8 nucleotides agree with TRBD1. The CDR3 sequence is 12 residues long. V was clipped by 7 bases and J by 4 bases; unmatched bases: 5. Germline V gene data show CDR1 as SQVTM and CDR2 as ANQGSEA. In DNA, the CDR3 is TGCAGCGCTACCACAGGGGGCACTGAAGCTTTCTTT. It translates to CSATTGGTEAFF.

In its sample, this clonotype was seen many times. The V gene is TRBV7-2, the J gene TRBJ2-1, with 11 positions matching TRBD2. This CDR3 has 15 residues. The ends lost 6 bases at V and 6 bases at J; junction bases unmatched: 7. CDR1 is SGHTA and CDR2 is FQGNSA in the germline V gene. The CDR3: CASSLTSGTINEQFF. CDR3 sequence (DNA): TGTGCCAGCAGTTTGACTAGCGGGACGATCAATGAGCAGTTCTTC.

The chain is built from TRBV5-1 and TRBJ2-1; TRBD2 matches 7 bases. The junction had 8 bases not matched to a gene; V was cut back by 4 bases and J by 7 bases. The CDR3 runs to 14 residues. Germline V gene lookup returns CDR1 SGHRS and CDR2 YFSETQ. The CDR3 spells CASSRDPGGNEQFF. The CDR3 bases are TGCGCCAGCAGCCGGGACCCCGGGGGGAATGAGCAGTTCTTC.

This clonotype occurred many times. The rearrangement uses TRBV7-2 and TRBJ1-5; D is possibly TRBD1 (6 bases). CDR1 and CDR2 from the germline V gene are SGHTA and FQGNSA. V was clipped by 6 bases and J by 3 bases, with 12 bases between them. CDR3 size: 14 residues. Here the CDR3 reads CASSSTGHNQPQHF. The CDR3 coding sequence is TGTGCCAGCAGTTCGACAGGTCACAATCAGCCCCAGCATTTT.

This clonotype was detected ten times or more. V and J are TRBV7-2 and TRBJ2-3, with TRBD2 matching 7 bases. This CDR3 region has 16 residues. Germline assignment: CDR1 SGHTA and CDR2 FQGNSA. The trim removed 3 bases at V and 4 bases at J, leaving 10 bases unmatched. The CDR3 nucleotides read TGTGCCAGCAGCTTGGGTCCGGCGGGAGCCTCAGATACGCAGTATTTT. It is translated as CASSLGPAGASDTQYF.

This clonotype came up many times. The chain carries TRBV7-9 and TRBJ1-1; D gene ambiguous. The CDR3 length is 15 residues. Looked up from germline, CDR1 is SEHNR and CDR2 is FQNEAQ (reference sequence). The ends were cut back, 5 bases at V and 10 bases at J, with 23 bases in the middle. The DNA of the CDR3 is TGTGCCAGCAGCCTCTCAAATTCCGGGCGGGTGGTAGCTTTCTTT. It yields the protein CASSLSNSGRVVAFF. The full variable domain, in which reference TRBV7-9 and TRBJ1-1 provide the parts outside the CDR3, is DTGVSQNPRHKITKRGQNVTFRCDPISEHNRLYWYRQTLGQGPEFLTYFQNEAQLEKSRLLSDRFSAERPKGSFSTLEIQRTEQGDSAMYLCASSLSNSGRVVAFFGQGTRLTVV.

The CDR3 sequence: CASSLDTGSSYEQYF. CDR3 sequence (DNA): TGTGCCAGCAGCTTAGATACAGGTTCCTCCTACGAGCAGTACTTC. This chain connects TRBV7-2 to TRBJ2-7; a weak D match, TRBD1 (5 bases). Trimming removed 1 base at V and 0 bases at J, with 10 bases between. Germline loops: CDR1 SGHTA, CDR2 FQGNSA. This CDR3 has 15 amino acids.

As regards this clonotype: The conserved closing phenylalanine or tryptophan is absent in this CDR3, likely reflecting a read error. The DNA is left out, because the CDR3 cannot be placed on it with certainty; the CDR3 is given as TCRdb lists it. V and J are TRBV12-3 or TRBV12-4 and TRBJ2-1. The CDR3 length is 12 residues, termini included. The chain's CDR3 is CASSLRGHERFC.

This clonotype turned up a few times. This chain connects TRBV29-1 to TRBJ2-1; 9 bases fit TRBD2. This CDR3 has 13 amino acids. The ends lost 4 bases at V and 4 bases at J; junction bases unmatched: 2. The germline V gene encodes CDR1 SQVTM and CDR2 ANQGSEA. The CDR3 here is CSVASGRYNEQFF. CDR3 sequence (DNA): TGCAGCGTTGCCAGCGGGAGGTACAATGAGCAGTTCTTC.

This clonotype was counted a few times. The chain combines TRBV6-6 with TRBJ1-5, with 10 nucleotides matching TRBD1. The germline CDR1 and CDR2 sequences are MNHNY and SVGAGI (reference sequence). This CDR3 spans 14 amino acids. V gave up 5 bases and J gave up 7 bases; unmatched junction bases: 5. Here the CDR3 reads CASSEGQGSQPQHF. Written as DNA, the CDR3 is TGTGCCAGCAGTGAGGGACAGGGGTCCCAGCCCCAGCATTTT.

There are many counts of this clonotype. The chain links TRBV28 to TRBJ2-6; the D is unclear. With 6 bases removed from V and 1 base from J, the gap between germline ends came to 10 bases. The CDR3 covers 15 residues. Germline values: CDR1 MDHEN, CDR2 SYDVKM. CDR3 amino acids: CASSSLRSGANVLTF. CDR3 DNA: TGTGCCAGCAGCTCCTTACGATCTGGGGCCAACGTCCTGACTTTC.

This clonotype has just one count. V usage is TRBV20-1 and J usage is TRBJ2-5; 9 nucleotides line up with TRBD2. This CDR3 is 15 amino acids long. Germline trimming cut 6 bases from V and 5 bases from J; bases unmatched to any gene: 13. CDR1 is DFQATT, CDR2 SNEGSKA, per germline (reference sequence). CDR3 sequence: CSAQPPLAGDETQYF. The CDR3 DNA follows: TGCAGTGCGCAGCCACCGTTAGCGGGGGATGAGACCCAGTACTTC.

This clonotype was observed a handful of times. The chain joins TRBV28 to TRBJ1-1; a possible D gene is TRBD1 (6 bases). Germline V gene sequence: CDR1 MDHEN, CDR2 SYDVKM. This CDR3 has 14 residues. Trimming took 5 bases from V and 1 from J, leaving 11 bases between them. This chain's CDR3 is CASSPGTSNTEAFF. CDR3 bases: TGTGCCAGCAGTCCCGGGACATCGAACACTGAAGCTTTCTTT. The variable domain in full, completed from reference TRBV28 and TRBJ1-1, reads DVKVTQSSRYLVKRTGEKVFLECVQDMDHENMFWYRQDPGLGLRLIYFSYDVKMKEKGDIPEGYSVSREKKERFSLILESASTNQTSMYLCASSPGTSNTEAFFGQGTRLTVV.

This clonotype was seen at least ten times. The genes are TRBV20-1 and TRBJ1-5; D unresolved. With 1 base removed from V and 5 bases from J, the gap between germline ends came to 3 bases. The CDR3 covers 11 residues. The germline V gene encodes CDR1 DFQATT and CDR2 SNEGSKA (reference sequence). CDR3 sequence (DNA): TGCAGTGCTAGAGGGGATCAGCCCCAGCATTTT. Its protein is CSARGDQPQHF.

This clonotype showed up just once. The CDR3 DNA reads TGTGCCAGCAGCCAGGACAGGGAATATGGCTACACCTTC. Translated: CASSQDREYGYTF. The rearrangement joins TRBV13 to TRBJ1-2; TRBD1 matches at 8 bases. V was pared by 5 bases and J by 5 bases, with 4 bases of the junction left unmatched. Per germline, CDR1 PRHDT and CDR2 FYEKMQ (reference sequence). This CDR3 has 13 amino acids.